This T cell receptor (beta chain) was sequenced in a study of technical replicates of blood from several donors. V lost 0 bases and J 0 bases, leaving 9 bases between the germline ends. The CDR3 has 15 residues. The V gene's germline CDR1 is LGHNA and CDR2 YSLEER. The protocol was immunoSEQ multiplex PCR, while the TCRdb copy is restricted to in-frame clones and leaves out a portion. The sample carries almost 70,000 clones, approximately 90% recorded once. This TCR was sampled from a human donor in good health. Some clones in this sample may be carry-over from other donors' samples. The chain combines TRBV4-3 with TRBJ2-7, with a weak D call TRBD1 (5 bases). The sample consisted of PBMCs. DNA of the CDR3: TGCGCCAGCAGCCAAGATCGAGACAGCTCCTACGAGCAGTACTTC. Its translation is CASSQDRDSSYEQYF.